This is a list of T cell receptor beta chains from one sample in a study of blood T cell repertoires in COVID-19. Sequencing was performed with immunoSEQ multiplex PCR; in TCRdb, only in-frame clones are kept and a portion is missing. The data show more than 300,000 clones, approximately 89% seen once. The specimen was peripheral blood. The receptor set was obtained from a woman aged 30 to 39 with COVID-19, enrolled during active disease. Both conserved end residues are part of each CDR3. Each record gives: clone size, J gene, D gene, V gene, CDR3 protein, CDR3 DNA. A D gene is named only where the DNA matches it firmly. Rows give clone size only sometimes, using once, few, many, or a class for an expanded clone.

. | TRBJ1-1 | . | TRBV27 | CASSSGGGTEAFF | TGTGCCAGCAGTTCCGGTGGGGGGACTGAAGCTTTCTTT
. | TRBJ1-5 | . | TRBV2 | CASSRRNQPQHF | TGTGCCAGCAGTAGGAGGAATCAGCCCCAGCATTTT
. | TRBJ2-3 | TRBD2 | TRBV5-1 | CASSLGTSGATDTQYF | TGCGCCAGCAGCCTTGGGACTAGCGGGGCCACAGATACGCAGTATTTT
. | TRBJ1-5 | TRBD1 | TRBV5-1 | CASSLGTGLLGSNQPQHF | TGCGCCAGCAGCTTGGGGACAGGACTTTTGGGGAGCAATCAGCCCCAGCATTTT
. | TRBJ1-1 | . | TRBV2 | CASNGNTEAFF | TGTGCCAGCAACGGGAACACTGAAGCTTTCTTT
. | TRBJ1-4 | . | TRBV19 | CASRRATNEKLFF | TGTGCCAGTAGGCGGGCAACTAATGAAAAACTGTTTTTT
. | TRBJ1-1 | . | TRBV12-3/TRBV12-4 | CASTGGQYTEAFF | TGTGCCAGCACCGGAGGACAGTACACTGAAGCTTTCTTT
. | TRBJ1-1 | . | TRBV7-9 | CASSLALGQNTEAFF | TGTGCCAGCAGCTTAGCGCTCGGACAGAACACTGAAGCTTTCTTT
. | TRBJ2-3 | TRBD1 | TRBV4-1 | CASSQTGGADTQYF | TGCGCCAGCAGCCAGACAGGGGGCGCAGATACGCAGTATTTT
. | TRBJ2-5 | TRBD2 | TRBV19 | CASRTSGRQETQYF | TGTGCCAGTAGGACTAGCGGGCGCCAAGAGACCCAGTACTTC
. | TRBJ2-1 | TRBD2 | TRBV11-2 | CASSEGRLAGNNEQFF | TGTGCCAGCAGCGAGGGTCGACTAGCGGGGAACAATGAGCAGTTCTTC
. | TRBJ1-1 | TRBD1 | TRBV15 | CATSRLGQAEAFF | TGTGCCACCAGCAGACTCGGACAGGCTGAAGCTTTCTTT
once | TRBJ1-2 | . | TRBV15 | CATSRDTDYGYTF | TGTGCCACCAGCAGAGACACGGACTATGGCTACACCTTC
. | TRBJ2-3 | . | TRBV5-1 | CASSLGDISTDTQYF | TGCGCCAGCAGCTTGGGTGACATTAGCACAGATACGCAGTATTTT
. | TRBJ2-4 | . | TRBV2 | CASATGLLAKNIQYF | TGTGCCAGCGCAACAGGCCTGCTAGCCAAAAACATTCAGTACTTC